The 22 T cell receptor beta chains given below trace back to one sample, sequenced in a study of T cell repertoires in cytomegalovirus infection. Each CDR3 protein is one row after TCRdb ran MiXCR on the reads. The data show approximately 1,000,000 distinct CDR3 sequences, approximately 32% seen once. Their cognate antigens are unknown. The starting material was cultured CD8+ T cells from PBMCs, obtained from culture after CMV antigen stimulation. The receptors originated from a human donor in good health (CMV status not recorded). Some clones in this sample may be carry-over from other donors' samples.

This clonotype was seen repeatedly, ten times or more. This chain uses TRBV7-8 with TRBJ2-2, with TRBD1 identical over 11 bases. The V gene's germline CDR1 is SGHVS and CDR2 FQNEAQ. CDR3 length: 17 residues. Trimming cost V 6 bases and J 6 bases; bases outside gene matches: 12. The CDR3, as DNA: TGTGCCAGCAGAGACGCCGGGACAGGGGGTGTAGCCGGGGAGCTGTTTTTT. As protein: CASRDAGTGGVAGELFF.

The chain is built from TRBV9 and TRBJ1-1; maybe TRBD1 (5 bases). Germline assignment: CDR1 SGDLS and CDR2 YYNGEE. CDR3 size: 16 residues. Trimming cost V 0 bases and J 12 bases, with 24 bases left between them. CDR3 loop: CASSVADSRGGDLSFF. Here the CDR3 DNA reads TGTGCCAGCAGCGTAGCCGATTCCCGGGGAGGGGATTTGTCTTTCTTT.

This chain links TRBV29-1 with TRBJ2-1; TRBD2 aligns across 14 bases. Losses at the gene ends were 6 bases for V and 0 bases for J; bases not matched to a gene: 10. Germline values: CDR1 SQVTM, CDR2 ANQGSEA. This CDR3 comprises 18 residues. CDR3 loop: CSVPWTSGGLSSYNEQFF. The DNA of the CDR3 is TGCAGCGTGCCGTGGACTAGCGGGGGGCTGAGCTCCTACAATGAGCAGTTCTTC.

V usage is TRBV6-8 and J usage is TRBJ2-5; D unclear. This CDR3 contains 14 residues. Germline-derived CDR1 and CDR2 are MNHGY and SAAAGT. Trimming removed 2 bases at V and 2 bases at J, with 9 bases between. CDR3 nucleotides: TGTGCCAGCAGTTACAGTTCACAGCAAGAGACCCAGTACTTC. Its translation: CASSYSSQQETQYF.

This clonotype was counted between two and nine times. This chain joins TRBV7-8 and TRBJ2-5, with TRBD2 matching over 7 bases. The CDR3 spans 15 residues. Germline V CDR1 and CDR2: SGHVS, FQNEAQ. V was pared by 4 bases and J by 4 bases, with 9 bases of the junction left unmatched. CDR3 DNA sequence: TGTGCCAGCAGCTCGATGGGGGGGGTCGGAGAGACCCAGTACTTC. Protein: CASSSMGGVGETQYF.

This clonotype was recorded only once. This sequence joins TRBV6-6 and TRBJ2-1, with TRBD2 identical over 10 bases. There are 15 residues in the CDR3. J was trimmed by 2 bases and V by 6 bases; bases with no gene match: 4. The V gene's germline CDR1 is MNHNY and CDR2 SVGAGI (reference sequence). CDR3 protein: CASRTGTSAYNEQFF. CDR3 in DNA: TGTGCCAGCAGAACAGGGACTAGCGCCTACAATGAGCAGTTCTTC.

In its sample, this clonotype was seen a few times. V and J are TRBV27 and TRBJ2-3, with D maybe TRBD1 (6 bases). CDR3 length: 14 amino acids. V lost 8 bases and J 2 bases, leaving 14 bases between the germline ends. The germline V gene has CDR1 MNHEY and CDR2 SMNVEV (reference sequence). The CDR3 nucleotides read TGTGCCAGCGGCCCGACAGGAAACACAGATACGCAGTATTTT. It encodes CASGPTGNTDTQYF.

A note on this clonotype: A read error may be the cause here, since a much bigger clone is one base away. The CDR3 DNA reads as TGTGGCAGCAGCCTGGGTTGGCTAGAGTCCTACAATGAGCAGTTCTTC. This codes for CGSSLGWLESYNEQFF. The J gene is TRBJ2-1, the V gene TRBV7-6, with unresolved D. This CDR3 has 16 amino acids. Germline assignment: CDR1 SGHVS and CDR2 FNYEAQ.

The chain links TRBV6-2 or TRBV6-3 to TRBJ2-1; D perhaps matches TRBD1 (5 bases). Germline V gene sequence: CDR1 MNHEY, CDR2 SVGEGT. V lost 6 bases and J lost 7, with 22 bases in between. The CDR3 runs to 16 residues. CDR3 protein: CASRPRTSLQGNEQFF. DNA of the CDR3: TGTGCCAGCAGACCCCGAACGAGTCTCCAGGGTAATGAGCAGTTCTTC.

Only a few counts were recorded for this clonotype. The chain is built from TRBV7-2 and TRBJ1-1; D might be TRBD1 (5 bases). CDR1 is SGHTA, CDR2 FQGNSA, per germline. The CDR3 extends over 17 amino acids. V was pared by 5 bases and J by 1 base, with 20 bases between. The CDR3 DNA sequence: TGTGCCAGCAGCCTTTTAAGGGACCTTTGGGAGAACACTGAAGCTTTCTTT. It specifies CASSLLRDLWENTEAFF.

This clonotype showed up many times. The rearrangement uses TRBV7-6 and TRBJ1-1, with TRBD1 identical over 9 bases. Germline lookup yields CDR1 SGHVS and CDR2 FNYEAQ. With V trimmed by 5 bases and J by 1 base, 8 bases remained unmatched. The CDR3 runs 16 residues. The DNA of the CDR3 is TGTGCCAGCAGCCCTTACGTGGGACAGGGGAACACTGAAGCTTTCTTT. Its translation is CASSPYVGQGNTEAFF.

The V call is TRBV5-6, the J call TRBJ1-1, with D tentatively TRBD1 (6 bases). V lost 4 bases, J lost 5 bases, and 15 bases lay in between. This CDR3 region has 14 residues. Germline loops: CDR1 SGHDT, CDR2 YYEEEE. The CDR3 reads CASSKAGEGTEAFF. CDR3 bases: TGTGCCAGCAGCAAGGCAGGGGAGGGGACTGAAGCTTTCTTT. Combining the CDR3 with reference TRBV5-6 and TRBJ1-1 gives the whole variable domain DAGVTQSPTHLIKTRGQQVTLRCSPKSGHDTVSWYQQALGQGPQFIFQYYEEEERQRGNFPDRFSGHQFPNYSSELNVNALLLGDSALYLCASSKAGEGTEAFFGQGTRLTVV.

The chain joins TRBV6-6 to TRBJ2-7, with a weak D call TRBD2 (5 bases). CDR3 length: 12 residues. CDR1 and CDR2 (germline): MNHNY, SVGAGI (reference sequence). With 11 bases removed from V and 0 bases from J, the gap between germline ends came to 11 bases. CDR3 in DNA: TGTGCCTTGGATCGGGACTCCTACGAGCAGTACTTC. This sequence encodes CALDRDSYEQYF.

This clonotype was detected only a few times. The genes are TRBV12-3 or TRBV12-4 and TRBJ2-5; 7 nucleotides agree with TRBD1. CDR3 length equals 14 residues. V trimming: 7 bases; J trimming: 7 bases; junction bases outside the gene matches: 12. As DNA, the CDR3 is TGTGCCAGCACCCGAAGGCAGGGGGTGGGGACCCAGTACTTC. Translating it yields CASTRRQGVGTQYF.

This sequence joins TRBV6-4 and TRBJ2-6, with TRBD2 as a possible D gene (6 bases). There are 15 residues in the CDR3. V was shortened by 8 bases and J by 1 base, with 12 bases between the two germline ends. Germline lookup yields CDR1 MRHNA and CDR2 SNTAGT. The CDR3 region has the DNA TGTGCCAGCGGAGGGACTGGGTCTGGGGCCAACGTCCTGACTTTC. This sequence encodes CASGGTGSGANVLTF.

This chain links TRBV7-9 with TRBJ1-4; D unclear. V was pared by 6 bases and J by 4 bases, with 12 bases between. This CDR3 has 14 amino acids. The germline gives CDR1 SEHNR, CDR2 FQNEAQ (reference sequence). CDR3 loop: CASRTTGSNEKLFF. The DNA for the CDR3 is TGTGCCAGCAGGACCACGGGGAGTAATGAAAAACTGTTTTTT.

This clonotype turned up a few times. The rearrangement links TRBV6-1 to TRBJ2-7; D call uncertain. V was shortened by 4 bases and J by 3 bases, with 10 bases between the two germline ends. CDR3 length equals 13 residues. Germline V CDR1 and CDR2: MNHNS, SASEGT. Here the CDR3 DNA reads TGTGCCAGCAGTGGAAGGTATTTCTACGAGCAGTACTTC. Amino acid sequence: CASSGRYFYEQYF.

The V gene is TRBV7-9, the J gene TRBJ2-1; the D gene is possibly TRBD2 (7 bases). From germline, CDR1 is SEHNR and CDR2 FQNEAQ (reference sequence). V lost 5 bases, J lost 8 bases, and 13 bases lay in between. The CDR3 has 13 residues. CDR3 coding DNA: TGTGCCAGCAGCCCGGGGGGCCACGATGAGCAGTTCTTC. This gives the protein CASSPGGHDEQFF. Full variable domain (remainder filled in from reference TRBV7-9 and TRBJ2-1): DTGVSQNPRHKITKRGQNVTFRCDPISEHNRLYWYRQTLGQGPEFLTYFQNEAQLEKSRLLSDRFSAERPKGSFSTLEIQRTEQGDSAMYLCASSPGGHDEQFFGPGTRLTVL.

The rearrangement uses TRBV20-1 and TRBJ2-7, with a weak D call TRBD1 (6 bases). The germline V gene encodes CDR1 DFQATT and CDR2 SNEGSKA (reference sequence). The CDR3 has 16 amino acids. Trimming took off 3 bases at V and 3 bases at J, with 21 bases between the two ends. CDR3 DNA: TGCAGTGCTAGTCCGGACAGCGATCCCGCCCTCTACGAGCAGTACTTC. Its translation: CSASPDSDPALYEQYF.

This clonotype was counted once. In this CDR3 the conserved last residue, phenylalanine or tryptophan, is missing, so a read error is likely. The chain employs TRBV6-4 and TRBJ2-1; D is unresolved. CDR3 length equals 16 residues. CDR1 is MRHNA, CDR2 SNTAGT, per germline. V was trimmed by 3 bases and J by 6 bases, leaving 18 bases between them. The CDR3 is CASSEEAYPLTNEQFL. CDR3 sequence (DNA): TGTGCCAGCAGTGAAGAGGCCTACCCTCTGACCAATGAGCAGTTCTTA.

The chain recombines TRBV12-3 or TRBV12-4 with TRBJ1-1, with D unclear. The ends were cut back, 3 bases at V and 0 bases at J, with 8 bases in the middle. The CDR3 consists of 14 residues. CDR3 in DNA: TGTGCCAGCAGTTTCGAGTTCATGAACACTGAAGCTTTCTTT. Amino acids: CASSFEFMNTEAFF.

The rearrangement links TRBV28 to TRBJ1-1; 8 bases fit TRBD1. Germline CDR1 and CDR2: MDHEN and SYDVKM. Unmatched junction bases numbered 4, after V lost 6 bases and J lost 4 bases. CDR3 length: 13 residues. DNA of the CDR3: TGTGCCAGCAGGGACGACAGGGGCACTGAAGCTTTCTTT. This sequence encodes CASRDDRGTEAFF.